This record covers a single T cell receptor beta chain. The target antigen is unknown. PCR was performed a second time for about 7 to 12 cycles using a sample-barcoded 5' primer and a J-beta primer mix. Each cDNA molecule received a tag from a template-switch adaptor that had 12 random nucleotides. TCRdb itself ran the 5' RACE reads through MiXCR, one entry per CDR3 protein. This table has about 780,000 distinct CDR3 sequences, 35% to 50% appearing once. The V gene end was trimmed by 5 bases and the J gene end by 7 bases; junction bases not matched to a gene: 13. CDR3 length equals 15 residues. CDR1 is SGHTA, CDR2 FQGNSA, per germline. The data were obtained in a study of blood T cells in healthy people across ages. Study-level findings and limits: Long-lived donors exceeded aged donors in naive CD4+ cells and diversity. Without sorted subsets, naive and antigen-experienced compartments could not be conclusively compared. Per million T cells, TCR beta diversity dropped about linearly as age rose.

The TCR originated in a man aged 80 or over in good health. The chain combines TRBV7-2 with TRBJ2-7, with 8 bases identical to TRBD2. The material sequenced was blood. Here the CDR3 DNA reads TGTGCCAGCAGCGGACGGACTAGCAGGAGGGTGGAGCAGTACTTC. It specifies CASSGRTSRRVEQYF.